The sequence of this T cell receptor beta chain was determined in a study of STAT3 mutations in large granular lymphocyte leukemia. In regard to this clone: The antigen remains undetermined.

Findings of the study overall: Clonal expansion was inferred from other time points because no sample existed at each clone's first appearance. A small but highly pathogenic clone may have been missed. In about 35% of the 18 patients, new TCR clonotypes emerged after therapy. Every T-LGLL patient had at least one immunodominant TCRbeta clonotype.

Germline loops: CDR1 LNHDA, CDR2 SQIVND (reference sequence). The CDR3 runs 15 residues. The V gene end was trimmed by 10 bases and the J gene end by 5 bases; junction bases not matched to a gene: 16. TCRbeta libraries averaged about 44,000 productive templates per sample. The protocol was immunoSEQ multiplex PCR, while the TCRdb copy is restricted to in-frame clones and leaves out a portion. This sample has fewer than 15,000 clones, with just over 85% found just once. This TCR derives from a human donor with T large granular lymphocyte leukemia. Some clones in this sample may be carry-over from other donors' samples. What was sequenced was PBMCs. This chain joins TRBV19 and TRBJ2-5, with 7 bases matching TRBD2. CDR3 DNA: TGTGCCACCAAGGAGCGGGGCCGGTTATGGGAGACCCAGTACTTC. Translated: CATKERGRLWETQYF.